This TCR beta chain derives from a study of response to subunit inactivated influenza vaccine. General study findings and limits: The authors suggested that few new T cells are recruited per seasonal influenza vaccination.

CDR1 and CDR2 (germline): MNHNS, SASEGT. V lost 6 bases and J lost 3; bases outside the gene matches: 10. There are 16 residues in the CDR3. TCRdb passed the RT-PCR reads through MiXCR, listing each CDR3 protein once. Of roughly 790,000 distinct CDR3 sequences detected, 21% appear once; the ten largest clones hold about a tenth. In the case of this clonotype: Its matching antigen is unknown.

The origin of this receptor is a man between 50 and 59 years old who received an inactivated influenza vaccine. The source material was PBMCs from blood, sampled around 5 days after vaccination. J is TRBJ2-2 and V is TRBV6-1; 7 bases line up with TRBD2. CDR3: CASSPSRGEDTGELFF. DNA of the CDR3: TGTGCCAGCAGCCCGTCTCGGGGGGAAGACACCGGGGAGCTGTTTTTT.